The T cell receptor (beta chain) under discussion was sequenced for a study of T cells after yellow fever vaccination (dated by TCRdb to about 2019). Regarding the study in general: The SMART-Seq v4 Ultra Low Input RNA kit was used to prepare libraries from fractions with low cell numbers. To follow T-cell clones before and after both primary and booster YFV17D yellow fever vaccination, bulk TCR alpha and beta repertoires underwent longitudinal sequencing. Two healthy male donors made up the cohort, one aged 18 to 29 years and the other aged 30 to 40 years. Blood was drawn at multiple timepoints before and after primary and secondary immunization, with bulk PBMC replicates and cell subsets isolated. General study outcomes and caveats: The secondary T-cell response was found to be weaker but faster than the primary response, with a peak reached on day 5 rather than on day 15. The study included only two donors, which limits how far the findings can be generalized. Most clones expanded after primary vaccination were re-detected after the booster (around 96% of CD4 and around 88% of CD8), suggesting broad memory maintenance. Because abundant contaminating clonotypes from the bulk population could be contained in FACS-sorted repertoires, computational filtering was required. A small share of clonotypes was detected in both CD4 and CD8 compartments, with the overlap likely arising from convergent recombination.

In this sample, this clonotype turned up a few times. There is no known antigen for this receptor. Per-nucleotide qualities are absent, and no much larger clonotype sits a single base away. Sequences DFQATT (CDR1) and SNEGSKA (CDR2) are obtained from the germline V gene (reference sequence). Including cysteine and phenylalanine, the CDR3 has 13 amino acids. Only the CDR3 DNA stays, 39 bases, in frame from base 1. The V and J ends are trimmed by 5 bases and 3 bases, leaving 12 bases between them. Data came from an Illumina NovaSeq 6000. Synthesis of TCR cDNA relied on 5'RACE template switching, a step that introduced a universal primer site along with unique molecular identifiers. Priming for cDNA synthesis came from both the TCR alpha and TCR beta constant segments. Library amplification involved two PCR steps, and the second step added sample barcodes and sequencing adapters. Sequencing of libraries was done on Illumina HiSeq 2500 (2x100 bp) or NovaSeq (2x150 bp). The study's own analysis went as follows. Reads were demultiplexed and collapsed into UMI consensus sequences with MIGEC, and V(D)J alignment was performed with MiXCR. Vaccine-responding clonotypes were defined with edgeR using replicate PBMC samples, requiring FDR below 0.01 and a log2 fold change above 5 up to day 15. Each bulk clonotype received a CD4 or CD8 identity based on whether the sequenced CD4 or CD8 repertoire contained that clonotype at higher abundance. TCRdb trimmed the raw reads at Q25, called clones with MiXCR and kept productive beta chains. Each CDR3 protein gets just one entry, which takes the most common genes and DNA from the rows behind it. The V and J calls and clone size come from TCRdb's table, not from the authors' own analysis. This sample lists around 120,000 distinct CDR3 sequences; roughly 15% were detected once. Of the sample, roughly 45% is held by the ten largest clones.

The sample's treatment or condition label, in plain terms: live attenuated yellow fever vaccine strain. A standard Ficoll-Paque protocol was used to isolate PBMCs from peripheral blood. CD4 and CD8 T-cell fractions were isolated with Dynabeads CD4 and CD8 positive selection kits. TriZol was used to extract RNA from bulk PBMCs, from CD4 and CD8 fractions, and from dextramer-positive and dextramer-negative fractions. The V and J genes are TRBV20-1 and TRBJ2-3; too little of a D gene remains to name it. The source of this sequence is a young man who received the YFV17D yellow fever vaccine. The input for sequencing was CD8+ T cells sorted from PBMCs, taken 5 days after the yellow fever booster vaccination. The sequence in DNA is TGCAGTGCTTCTTTGGGGATAACAGATACGCAGTATTTT. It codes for CSASLGITDTQYF.